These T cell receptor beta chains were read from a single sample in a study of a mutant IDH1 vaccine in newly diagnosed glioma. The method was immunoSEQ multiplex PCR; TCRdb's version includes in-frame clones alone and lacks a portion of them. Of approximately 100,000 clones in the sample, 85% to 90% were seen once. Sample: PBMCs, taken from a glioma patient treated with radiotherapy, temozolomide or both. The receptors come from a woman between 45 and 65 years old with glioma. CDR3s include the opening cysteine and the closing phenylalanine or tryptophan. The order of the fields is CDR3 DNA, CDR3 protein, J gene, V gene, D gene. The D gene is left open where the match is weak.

TGTGCCAGCAGCACCAGCGGACAGGGGAGCCCCACACCTAGGGATGAAGCTTTCTTT	CASSTSGQGSPTPRDEAFF	TRBJ1-1	TRBV27	TRBD1
TGTGCCAGCTCACCATTGGACAGACCCTCCTACGAGCAGTACTTC	CASSPLDRPSYEQYF	TRBJ2-7	TRBV18	-
TGTGCCAGCTCACCACTTCAGGATAACACTGAAGCTTTCTTT	CASSPLQDNTEAFF	TRBJ1-1	TRBV18	-
TGCGCCAGCAGCTTGGCAGGGATAGTTACTTACAATGAGCAGTTCTTC	CASSLAGIVTYNEQFF	TRBJ2-1	TRBV5-1	-
TGTGCCAGCAGTCCTCGACAGGGACGGGCCGGGGAGCTGTTTTTT	CASSPRQGRAGELFF	TRBJ2-2	TRBV27	TRBD1
TGTGCCGTCCCGGGGAGGGATCCCTACGAGCAGTACTTC	CAVPGRDPYEQYF	TRBJ2-7	TRBV11-2	TRBD2
TGTGCCAGCAGCCCTCGGGGACTAGCCCATAGGGAGCAGTTCTTC	CASSPRGLAHREQFF	TRBJ2-1	TRBV28	TRBD2
TGTGCCAGCAGTTGGGCAGCATACAATGAGCAGTTCTTC	CASSWAAYNEQFF	TRBJ2-1	TRBV28	-
TGTGCCACCAGCAGAGATCGAGGCAGGGTAATTGGAAACACCATATATTTT	CATSRDRGRVIGNTIYF	TRBJ1-3	TRBV15	-
TGTGCCAGCAGCTTTACTAGCGGGAGTGCGAAGCTCGAGCAGTACTTC	CASSFTSGSAKLEQYF	TRBJ2-7	TRBV7-3	TRBD2
TGTGCCAGCAGCGGGACTAGTTACTCCCATCAGCAGTACTTC	CASSGTSYSHQQYF	TRBJ2-7	TRBV2	TRBD2
TGTGCCAGCGTAAAAGTCTCCTCCTACAATGAGCAGTTCTTC	CASVKVSSYNEQFF	TRBJ2-1	TRBV27	-
TGTGCCAGCAGCCGGGGACAGTCTAACTATGGCTACACCTTC	CASSRGQSNYGYTF	TRBJ1-2	TRBV5-4	TRBD1
TGTGCCAGCAGCTTGGGACTAGGGCACAATGAGCAGTTCTTC	CASSLGLGHNEQFF	TRBJ2-1	TRBV5-4	-
TGCGCCAGCAGCCAAGAAGACCAAGAGACCCAGTACTTC	CASSQEDQETQYF	TRBJ2-5	TRBV4-1	-
TGTGCCAGCAGGCCCGGCCCTGGGCTAGCGGACAATGAGCAGTTCTTC	CASRPGPGLADNEQFF	TRBJ2-1	TRBV27	TRBD2
TGTGCCAGCAGTTCTGGATGGGCCCAGAGCACAGATACGCAGTATTTT	CASSSGWAQSTDTQYF	TRBJ2-3	TRBV27	-